Detailed here is one T cell receptor (beta chain). As yet, its antigen is unknown. The data were obtained in a study of T cell responses to AZD1222 COVID-19 vaccine. On the study more broadly: Second doses were pooled across both intervals (about 4 or about 12 weeks).

The study, taken as a whole, reports: Mostly white British, mostly female donors; authors suggested clonal diversity may be underestimated.

Per germline, CDR1 LNHDA and CDR2 SQIVND (reference sequence). The CDR3 contains 14 residues. V shed 3 bases, J shed 5 bases, and the junction held 3 bases outside the gene matches. TCRdb keeps only in-frame clones here, not all; method: immunoSEQ multiplex PCR. The table includes 180,000 or so clones, 94% detected once. The source is an adult in good health. This chain links TRBV19 with TRBJ1-1; TRBD1 matches 10 bases. This sample comprised peripheral blood, obtained on day 0 of AZD1222 vaccination. For the CDR3, the DNA is TGTGCCAGTAGTATGGGGACAGGGGAAACTGAAGCTTTCTTT. It codes for CASSMGTGETEAFF.